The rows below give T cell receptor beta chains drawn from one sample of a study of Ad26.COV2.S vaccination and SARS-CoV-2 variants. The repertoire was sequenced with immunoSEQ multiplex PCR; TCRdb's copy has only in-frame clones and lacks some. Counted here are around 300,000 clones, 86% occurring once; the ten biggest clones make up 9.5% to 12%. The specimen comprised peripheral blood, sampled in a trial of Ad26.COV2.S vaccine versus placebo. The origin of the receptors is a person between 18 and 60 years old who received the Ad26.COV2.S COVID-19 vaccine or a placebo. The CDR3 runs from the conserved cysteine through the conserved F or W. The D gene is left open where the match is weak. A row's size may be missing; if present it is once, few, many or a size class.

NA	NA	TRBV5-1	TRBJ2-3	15	TGCGCCAGCTTCGAGGGGTCCTCTAGCACAGATACGCAGTATTTT	CASFEGSSSTDTQYF
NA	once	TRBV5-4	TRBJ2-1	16	TGTGCCAGCACCCAAAATAGGGGAGGTACCTACAATGAGCAGTTCTTC	CASTQNRGGTYNEQFF
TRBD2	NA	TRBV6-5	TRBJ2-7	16	TGTGCCAGCAGTTACGTCGCAGCGGGGGGACCCTACGAGCAGTACTTC	CASSYVAAGGPYEQYF
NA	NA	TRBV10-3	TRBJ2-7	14	TGTGCCATCAGTGAGTCGTTGGCCTCCTACGAGCAGTACTTC	CAISESLASYEQYF
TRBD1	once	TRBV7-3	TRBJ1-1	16	TGTGCCAGCAGCCGACAGGGGGCGAGTGCAAACACTGAAGCTTTCTTT	CASSRQGASANTEAFF
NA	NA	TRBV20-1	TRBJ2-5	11	TGCAGTGCCCTGGTAACGGAGACCCAGTACTTC	CSALVTETQYF
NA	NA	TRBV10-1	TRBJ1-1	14	TGCGCCAGCAGTGAGAGTTGGTCCCCTGTCGGAGCTTTCTTT	CASSESWSPVGAFF
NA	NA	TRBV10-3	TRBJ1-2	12	TGTGCCATCAGTGAGTCGGAATTCGGCTACACCTTC	CAISESEFGYTF
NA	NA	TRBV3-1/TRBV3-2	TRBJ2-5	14	TGTGCCAGCAGCCAAGCAGGCTCCCCAGAGACCCAGTACTTC	CASSQAGSPETQYF
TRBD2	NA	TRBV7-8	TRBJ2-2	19	TGTGCCACCCTGAGGGCAACTAGCGGGAGAAAGGTTGGCACCGGGGAGCTGTTTTTT	CATLRATSGRKVGTGELFF
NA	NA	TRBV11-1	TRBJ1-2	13	TGTGCCAGCAGCTTAGAGGGCAACTATGGCTACACCTTC	CASSLEGNYGYTF
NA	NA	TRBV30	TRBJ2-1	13	TGTGCCTCCGCGACCATCTCCTACAATGAGCAGTTCTTC	CASATISYNEQFF
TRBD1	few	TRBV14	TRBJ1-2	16	TGTGCCAGCAGCCAAGAGGACAGGGGCGTCTTGAAGGGCTACACCTTC	CASSQEDRGVLKGYTF
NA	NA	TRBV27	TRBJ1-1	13	TGTGCCAGCCGGGACATTATGAACACTGAAGCTTTCTTT	CASRDIMNTEAFF
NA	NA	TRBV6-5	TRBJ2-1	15	TGTGCCAGCAGTTACTTTGGGGGAAGGAACAATGAGCAGTTCTTC	CASSYFGGRNNEQFF
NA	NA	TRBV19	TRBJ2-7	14	TGTGCCAGTAGTATCTCCGGGGCCTCCTACGAGCAGTACTTC	CASSISGASYEQYF
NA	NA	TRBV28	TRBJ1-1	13	TGTGCCAGCAGTTTAGCGAGAAACACTGAAGCTTTCTTT	CASSLARNTEAFF
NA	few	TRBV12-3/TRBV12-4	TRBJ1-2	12	TGTGCCAGCAGTTTCGGGAGCTATGGCTACACCTTC	CASSFGSYGYTF
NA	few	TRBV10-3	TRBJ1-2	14	TGTGCCATCAGTGATCGAGGGGACCAGTATGGCTACACCTTC	CAISDRGDQYGYTF
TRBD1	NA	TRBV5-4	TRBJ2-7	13	TGTGCCAGCAGTCCTACAGGGGTGGAAGAGCAGTACTTC	CASSPTGVEEQYF
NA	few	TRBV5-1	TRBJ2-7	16	TGCGCCAGCAGCTTGGCCGGGGCCAGACAATCCTACGAGCAGTACTTC	CASSLAGARQSYEQYF
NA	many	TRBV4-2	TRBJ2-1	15	TGTGCCAGCAGCCAAGATGCTCAGGGCTACAATGAGCAGTTCTTC	CASSQDAQGYNEQFF
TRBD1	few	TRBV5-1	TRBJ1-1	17	TGCGCCAGCAGCCTGATAATGACAGGGGCACAAGCCACTGAAGCTTTCTTT	CASSLIMTGAQATEAFF
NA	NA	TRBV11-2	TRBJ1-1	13	TGTGCCAGCAGCTTTGAGGGAGGGGCTGAAGCTTTCTTT	CASSFEGGAEAFF
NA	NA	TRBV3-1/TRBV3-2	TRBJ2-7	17	TGTGCCAGCAGCCAACAACTTCCCGGGACCATCACCTACGAGCAGTACTTC	CASSQQLPGTITYEQYF